The clone carrying this T cell receptor (beta chain) was detected only a few times. What it binds is not known. This sample is drawn from a study of identifying expanded T cells in peripheral blood. Study outcomes and limitations: Across healthy donors, higher total template counts meant significantly greater approximately two-week count variance. Over approximately two and four weeks, about 17 and 20 clones changed, versus approximately 1.2 between replicates.

The CDR3 extends over 15 amino acids. Germline CDR1 is MNHEY and CDR2 is SMNVEV (reference sequence). Unmatched junction bases numbered 5, after V lost 5 bases and J lost 1 base. No infections or other immune events were documented during collection. Profiling relied on immunoSEQ multiplex PCR, and the TCRdb table lists in-frame clones only, not all of them. Here the sample spans tens of thousands of clones, 89% being singletons. The sequence came from a person aged 18 to 70 in good health. This chain connects TRBV27 to TRBJ1-3, with TRBD1 matching over 7 bases. The sequenced material came from blood. In DNA form, the CDR3 reads TGTGCCAGCAGTCCGCGGACAGGTTCTGGAAACACCATATATTTT. Its translation is CASSPRTGSGNTIYF.